This TCR beta chain was identified during a study of radiation and T cells in renal cell carcinoma. Findings and limits, study-wide: Top tumor clonotypes rose in blood 2 weeks post-radiation, then contracted.

Described time point: blood 2 weeks post-SBRT. The sample's treatment: 15 Gy SBRT to primary tumor, nephrectomy 4 weeks later. Remarks on this clone: Its specificity is unknown.

Profiled with immunoSEQ multiplex PCR; TCRdb holds only in-frame clones, not every one. The sample includes more than 95,000 clones, roughly four fifths of them seen just once. This CDR3 comprises 17 residues. In germline, CDR1 is SGHKS, CDR2 YYEKEE (reference sequence). V dropped 3 bases and J dropped 0 bases, with 15 bases sitting between them. The rearrangement uses TRBV5-5 and TRBJ1-4, with D hard to call. The sequencing used blood, collected from a patient whose treatment included radiotherapy and nephrectomy. The sequence derives from a man in his fifties with renal cell carcinoma. CDR3 loop: CASSSGIDLATNEKLFF. CDR3 DNA sequence: TGTGCCAGCAGCTCGGGGATAGACCTTGCAACTAATGAAAAACTGTTTTTT.